The 15 T cell receptor beta chains below come from one sample, sequenced in a study of blood T cells in healthy people across ages. PCR was performed a second time for about 7 to 12 cycles using a sample-barcoded 5' primer and a J-beta primer mix. TCRdb itself ran the 5' RACE reads through MiXCR, one entry per CDR3 protein. Of about 500,000 distinct CDR3 sequences listed, 24% were seen once; the top ten hold 8.7%. The sample also formed part of further work on T cells of mothers and their children.

The sequencing sample was made of blood. The receptors were sampled from a boy aged 10-17 years in good health.

This clonotype was seen only a few times. V and J are TRBV9 and TRBJ2-5, with TRBD2 identical over 10 bases. Per the germline V gene, CDR1 is SGDLS and CDR2 is YYNGEE. The V and J ends lost 3 bases and 2 bases, in that order; junction bases with no gene match: 10. The CDR3 runs 17 residues. The CDR3 DNA sequence: TGTGCCAGCAGCGCCCGGGTAGCGGGAGGCTATCAAGAGACCCAGTACTTC. Translating it yields CASSARVAGGYQETQYF.

For this clonotype: This clone may be a read error of a much larger clone one base away. The genes are TRBV5-6 and TRBJ2-5; D remains unclear. There are 14 residues in the CDR3. Germline-derived CDR1 and CDR2 are SGHDT and YYEEEE. The chain's CDR3 is CASGFSAGQETQYF. The CDR3 coding sequence is TGTGCCAGCGGCTTTTCGGCAGGACAAGAGACCCAGTACTTC. Looking up the rest from reference TRBV5-6 and TRBJ2-5 gives the full variable domain: DAGVTQSPTHLIKTRGQQVTLRCSPKSGHDTVSWYQQALGQGPQFIFQYYEEEERQRGNFPDRFSGHQFPNYSSELNVNALLLGDSALYLCASGFSAGQETQYFGPGTRLLVL.

V and J are TRBV21-1 and TRBJ2-1; no check of the table's D call, TRBD2, against the DNA was made. TRBV21-1 is described as a pseudogene. The CDR3 is 15 residues long. The DNA of the CDR3 is TGTGCCAGCAGCAAAAATCGTCAGCGGGCATATGAGCAGTTCTTC. It specifies CASSKNRQRAYEQFF.

The chain couples TRBV20-1 to TRBJ2-7, with 11 bases matching TRBD2. The length of the CDR3 is 13 residues. J lost 7 bases, V lost 3 bases, and 5 bases had no gene match. Germline V gene lookup returns CDR1 DFQATT and CDR2 SNEGSKA (reference sequence). CDR3 sequence reads: CSASRASGREQYF. The CDR3 DNA follows: TGCAGTGCTAGTAGGGCTAGCGGGAGGGAGCAGTACTTC.

In this sample, this clonotype turned up many times. The J gene is TRBJ1-1, the V gene TRBV12-3 or TRBV12-4, with D tentatively TRBD1 (6 bases). CDR3 length equals 14 residues. The ends were cut back, 6 bases at V and 1 base at J, with 12 bases in the middle. CDR3 loop: CASRVTGSNTEAFF. DNA for the CDR3: TGTGCCAGCAGGGTGACAGGTTCGAACACTGAAGCTTTCTTT.

This clonotype has only a few counts. This chain uses TRBV6-1 with TRBJ2-7; weak D call: TRBD2 (5 bases). Germline V gives CDR1 MNHNS, CDR2 SASEGT. This CDR3 spans 14 amino acids. The V end was cut by 6 bases, the J end by 2 bases, with 14 bases between. CDR3 in amino acids: CASSSLDLTYEQYF. The CDR3 DNA sequence: TGTGCCAGCAGCTCACTAGATTTAACCTACGAGCAGTACTTC.

This clonotype was recorded at least ten times. This chain connects TRBV12-3 or TRBV12-4 to TRBJ1-3, with a tentative D call TRBD1 (5 bases). V was shortened by 8 bases and J by 4 bases, with 9 bases between the two germline ends. This CDR3 region has 12 residues. This chain's CDR3 is CASGGAGNTIYF. DNA for the CDR3: TGTGCCAGCGGGGGAGCCGGAAACACCATATATTTT.

Regarding this clonotype: Sequence at one end of the junction differs from germline and may be a read error. The rearrangement links TRBV7-8 to TRBJ2-5; 14 nucleotides agree with TRBD2. This CDR3 has 17 amino acids. CDR1 and CDR2 from the germline V gene are SGHVS and FQNEAQ. In DNA form, the CDR3 reads TGTACCAGCAGCTTAGCAGGAAGACTAGCGGGGGGGCAGACCCAGTACTTC. Translated, it gives CTSSLAGRLAGGQTQYF.

The V and J genes are TRBV29-1 and TRBJ1-2, with unresolved D. This CDR3 is 11 amino acids long. Germline CDR1 reads SQVTM; CDR2 reads ANQGSEA. V shed 4 bases and J shed 8 bases, with 11 bases lying between them. As DNA, the CDR3 is TGCAGCGTTGGAGGCGCGCTCGGCTACACCTTC. Amino acids: CSVGGALGYTF. The full variable domain, rest sourced from reference TRBV29-1 and TRBJ1-2, is SAVISQKPSRDICQRGTSLTIQCQVDSQVTMMFWYRQQPGQSLTLIATANQGSEATYESGFVIDKFPISRPNLTFSTLTVSNMSPEDSSIYLCSVGGALGYTFGSGTRLTVV.

The CDR3 nucleotides are TGTGCCAGCAGTCCCCAAGTGCTAGCGGGGCTTAACACAGATACGCAGTATTTT. Amino acid sequence: CASSPQVLAGLNTDTQYF. This chain joins TRBV28 and TRBJ2-3; 9 nucleotides align to TRBD2. CDR1 and CDR2 (germline): MDHEN, SYDVKM. The CDR3 loop spans 18 amino acids. Unmatched junction bases numbered 14, after V lost 5 bases and J lost 2 bases.

The rearrangement uses TRBV10-3 and TRBJ2-3; possibly TRBD2 for D (5 bases). CDR1 is ENHRY, CDR2 SYGVKD, per germline. The CDR3 is 13 residues long. V was trimmed by 0 bases and J by 6 bases, leaving 7 bases between them. This CDR3 is CAISESGGDTQYF. The CDR3 nucleotides read TGTGCCATCAGTGAGTCAGGAGGCGATACGCAGTATTTT.

This clonotype was seen a handful of times. V and J are TRBV6-4 and TRBJ2-1; D is perhaps TRBD2 (6 bases). The CDR3 totals 15 residues. V was clipped by 3 bases and J by 4 bases, with 13 bases between them. Germline values: CDR1 MRHNA, CDR2 SNTAGT. DNA for the CDR3: TGTGCCAGCAGTGAGGGGGGAGGTGGGTACAATGAGCAGTTCTTC. It specifies CASSEGGGGYNEQFF.

The rearrangement joins TRBV7-3 to TRBJ2-7; 8 bases line up with TRBD1. The junction had 6 bases not matched to a gene; V was cut back by 3 bases and J by 5 bases. Germline V gene lookup returns CDR1 SGHTA and CDR2 FQGTGA. This CDR3 contains 14 residues. CDR3 bases: TGTGCCAGCAGCTTGGCAGGGGGCATCGACGAGCAGTACTTC. This encodes CASSLAGGIDEQYF. The full variable domain, rest sourced from reference TRBV7-3 and TRBJ2-7, is GAGVSQTPSNKVTEKGKYVELRCDPISGHTALYWYRQSLGQGPEFLIYFQGTGAADDSGLPNDRFFAVRPEGSVSTLKIQRTERGDSAVYLCASSLAGGIDEQYFGPGTRLTVT.

V and J are TRBV28 and TRBJ1-3; perhaps TRBD1 as D (5 bases). The length of the CDR3 is 17 residues. In germline, CDR1 is MDHEN, CDR2 SYDVKM. V dropped 6 bases and J dropped 1 base, with 19 bases sitting between them. This chain's CDR3 is CASSPDILGYSGNTIYF. In DNA, the CDR3 is TGTGCCAGCAGCCCGGACATCCTGGGGTATTCTGGAAACACCATATATTTT. Combining the CDR3 with reference TRBV28 and TRBJ1-3 gives the whole variable domain DVKVTQSSRYLVKRTGEKVFLECVQDMDHENMFWYRQDPGLGLRLIYFSYDVKMKEKGDIPEGYSVSREKKERFSLILESASTNQTSMYLCASSPDILGYSGNTIYFGEGSWLTVV.

The rearrangement joins TRBV5-1 to TRBJ2-1; 8 bases match TRBD2. Looked up from germline, CDR1 is SGHRS and CDR2 is YFSETQ. The CDR3 runs 13 residues. V lost 4 bases to trimming and J lost 7 bases; unmatched junction nucleotides: 4. Written as DNA, the CDR3 is TGCGCCAGCAGCACCCCTAGCGGGAATGAGCAGTTCTTC. It translates to CASSTPSGNEQFF.